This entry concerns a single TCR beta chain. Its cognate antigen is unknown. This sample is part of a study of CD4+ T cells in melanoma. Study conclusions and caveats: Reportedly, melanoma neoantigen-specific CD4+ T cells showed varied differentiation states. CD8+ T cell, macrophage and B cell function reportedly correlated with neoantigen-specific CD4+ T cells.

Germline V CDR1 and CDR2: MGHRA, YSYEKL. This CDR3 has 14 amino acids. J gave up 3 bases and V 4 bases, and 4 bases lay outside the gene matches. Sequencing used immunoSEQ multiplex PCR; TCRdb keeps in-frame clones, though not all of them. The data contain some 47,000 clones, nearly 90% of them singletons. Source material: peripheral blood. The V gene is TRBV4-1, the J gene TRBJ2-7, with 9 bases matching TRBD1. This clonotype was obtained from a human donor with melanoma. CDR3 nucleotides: TGCGCCAGCAGCCGGTTGGGACAGGGCTACGAGCAGTACTTC. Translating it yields CASSRLGQGYEQYF.